This is a list of T cell receptor beta chains from one sample in a study of T-cell reconstitution after alpha-beta-depleted transplantation in children. A single record per CDR3 protein comes from TCRdb applying MiXCR to the PCR reads. The sample has 150,000 to 200,000 distinct CDR3 sequences, roughly 15% seen once. Sequences were derived from PBMCs from the stem cell graft donor, sampled from the stem cell graft. The origin of the receptors is a human donor who donated a stem cell graft to a child with acute lymphoblastic leukemia. The CDR3 runs from the conserved cysteine through the conserved F or W. The order of the fields is J gene, D gene, V gene, clone size, CDR3 protein, CDR3 DNA. D genes are given only for firm matches. Clone sizes are given selectively: once, few, many, or a class where the clone is expanded.

j_gene: TRBJ2-5; d_gene: TRBD2; v_gene: TRBV30; abundance: once; CDR3aa: CAWNPGLAQETQYF; CDR3nt: TGTGCCTGGAACCCAGGACTAGCTCAAGAGACCCAGTACTTC
j_gene: TRBJ2-7; d_gene: -; v_gene: TRBV5-1; abundance: few; CDR3aa: CASSLGQGIVEEQYF; CDR3nt: TGCGCCAGCAGCTTGGGACAAGGAATAGTGGAAGAGCAGTACTTC
j_gene: TRBJ2-3; d_gene: -; v_gene: TRBV10-3; abundance: many; CDR3aa: CAISEEQDSTDTQYF; CDR3nt: TGTGCCATCAGTGAGGAACAGGATAGCACAGATACGCAGTATTTT
j_gene: TRBJ2-7; d_gene: TRBD1; v_gene: TRBV7-2; abundance: many; CDR3aa: CASRNEGGRGGYEQYF; CDR3nt: TGTGCCAGCAGAAATGAAGGGGGCCGGGGCGGCTACGAGCAGTACTTC
j_gene: TRBJ2-3; d_gene: -; v_gene: TRBV12-3/TRBV12-4; abundance: many; CDR3aa: CASGPGRVISTDTQYF; CDR3nt: TGTGCCAGCGGACCTGGGCGGGTGATTAGCACAGATACGCAGTATTTT
j_gene: TRBJ2-7; d_gene: -; v_gene: TRBV7-9; abundance: many; CDR3aa: CASSTDLRGYEQYF; CDR3nt: TGTGCCAGCAGCACCGACTTGCGGGGCTACGAGCAGTACTTC
j_gene: TRBJ2-7; d_gene: -; v_gene: TRBV29-1; abundance: -; CDR3aa: CSVGKGVTYEQYF; CDR3nt: TGCAGCGTTGGGAAGGGGGTCACCTACGAGCAGTACTTC
j_gene: TRBJ1-4; d_gene: -; v_gene: TRBV5-1; abundance: many; CDR3aa: CASSPQQSANEKLFF; CDR3nt: TGCGCCAGCAGCCCACAGCAGTCGGCTAATGAAAAACTGTTTTTT
j_gene: TRBJ2-3; d_gene: TRBD2; v_gene: TRBV5-1; abundance: many; CDR3aa: CASSFGGAGVTDTQYF; CDR3nt: TGCGCCAGCAGCTTTGGAGGAGCGGGAGTAACAGATACGCAGTATTTT
j_gene: TRBJ2-2; d_gene: -; v_gene: TRBV6-5; abundance: medium-sized; CDR3aa: CASSYSTQGELFF; CDR3nt: TGTGCCAGCAGTTACTCGACCCAGGGGGAGCTGTTTTTT
j_gene: TRBJ2-1; d_gene: TRBD2; v_gene: TRBV20-1; abundance: many; CDR3aa: CSAKGTSGSNEQFF; CDR3nt: TGCAGTGCTAAAGGGACTAGCGGGAGCAATGAGCAGTTCTTC
j_gene: TRBJ1-6; d_gene: -; v_gene: TRBV5-1; abundance: many; CDR3aa: CASSLDDATADSPLHF; CDR3nt: TGCGCCAGCAGCTTGGACGACGCTACTGCGGATTCACCCCTCCACTTT
j_gene: TRBJ1-3; d_gene: TRBD1; v_gene: TRBV5-1; abundance: -; CDR3aa: CASSWDRGNTIYF; CDR3nt: TGCGCCAGCAGCTGGGACAGAGGAAACACCATATATTTT
j_gene: TRBJ2-3; d_gene: TRBD2; v_gene: TRBV5-1; abundance: many; CDR3aa: CASSLKSQRGTSTDTQYF; CDR3nt: TGCGCCAGCAGCTTGAAATCCCAGCGGGGGACTAGCACAGATACGCAGTATTTT
j_gene: TRBJ2-7; d_gene: -; v_gene: TRBV5-1; abundance: few; CDR3aa: CASSFRDVTYEQYF; CDR3nt: TGCGCCAGCAGCTTCCGGGACGTAACCTACGAGCAGTACTTC
j_gene: TRBJ1-1; d_gene: -; v_gene: TRBV19; abundance: -; CDR3aa: CASSKRSAVILEAFF; CDR3nt: TGTGCCAGTAGTAAGCGATCGGCGGTTATCCTTGAAGCTTTCTTT
j_gene: TRBJ2-2; d_gene: -; v_gene: TRBV30; abundance: many; CDR3aa: CAWSRLNTGELFF; CDR3nt: TGTGCCTGGAGTCGACTTAACACCGGGGAGCTGTTTTTT
j_gene: TRBJ2-1; d_gene: -; v_gene: TRBV29-1; abundance: many; CDR3aa: CSAGSRTGNEQFF; CDR3nt: TGCAGCGCCGGGTCGAGAACAGGGAATGAGCAGTTCTTC
j_gene: TRBJ1-2; d_gene: TRBD1; v_gene: TRBV5-1; abundance: many; CDR3aa: CASSLVGGRDYGYTF; CDR3nt: TGCGCCAGCAGCTTGGTAGGGGGCCGGGACTATGGCTACACCTTC
j_gene: TRBJ1-3; d_gene: -; v_gene: TRBV5-1; abundance: many; CDR3aa: CASSLLAGSSGNTIYF; CDR3nt: TGCGCCAGCAGCTTGCTCGCAGGAAGCTCTGGAAACACCATATATTTT
j_gene: TRBJ2-1; d_gene: -; v_gene: TRBV5-5; abundance: -; CDR3aa: CASSLGLFSYNEQFF; CDR3nt: TGTGCCAGCAGCTTGGGACTTTTCTCCTACAATGAGCAGTTCTTC
j_gene: TRBJ2-5; d_gene: TRBD1; v_gene: TRBV6-2/TRBV6-3; abundance: -; CDR3aa: CASRIGTATYQETQYF; CDR3nt: TGTGCCAGCAGAATAGGGACAGCTACGTACCAAGAGACCCAGTACTTC
j_gene: TRBJ2-3; d_gene: TRBD2; v_gene: TRBV18; abundance: many; CDR3aa: CASSPMRLGAGSTDTQYF; CDR3nt: TGTGCCAGCTCACCAATGAGGCTGGGAGCGGGAAGCACAGATACGCAGTATTTT
j_gene: TRBJ1-2; d_gene: TRBD1; v_gene: TRBV7-2; abundance: many; CDR3aa: CASSLGTGSPGYTF; CDR3nt: TGTGCCAGCAGCTTAGGGACAGGTTCGCCTGGCTACACCTTC
j_gene: TRBJ2-7; d_gene: -; v_gene: TRBV12-3/TRBV12-4; abundance: many; CDR3aa: CASSFASYEQYF; CDR3nt: TGTGCCAGCAGTTTTGCGTCCTACGAGCAGTACTTC
j_gene: TRBJ2-7; d_gene: -; v_gene: TRBV7-9; abundance: many; CDR3aa: CASSLEAGSRPYEQYF; CDR3nt: TGTGCCAGCAGCTTAGAAGCAGGGTCCCGGCCCTACGAGCAGTACTTC
j_gene: TRBJ2-2; d_gene: TRBD1; v_gene: TRBV5-1; abundance: many; CDR3aa: CASVETGGGTGELFF; CDR3nt: TGCGCCAGCGTTGAAACAGGGGGAGGTACCGGGGAGCTGTTTTTT
j_gene: TRBJ1-5; d_gene: -; v_gene: TRBV10-1; abundance: many; CDR3aa: CASSESNQPQHF; CDR3nt: TGCGCCAGCAGTGAGAGCAATCAGCCCCAGCATTTT